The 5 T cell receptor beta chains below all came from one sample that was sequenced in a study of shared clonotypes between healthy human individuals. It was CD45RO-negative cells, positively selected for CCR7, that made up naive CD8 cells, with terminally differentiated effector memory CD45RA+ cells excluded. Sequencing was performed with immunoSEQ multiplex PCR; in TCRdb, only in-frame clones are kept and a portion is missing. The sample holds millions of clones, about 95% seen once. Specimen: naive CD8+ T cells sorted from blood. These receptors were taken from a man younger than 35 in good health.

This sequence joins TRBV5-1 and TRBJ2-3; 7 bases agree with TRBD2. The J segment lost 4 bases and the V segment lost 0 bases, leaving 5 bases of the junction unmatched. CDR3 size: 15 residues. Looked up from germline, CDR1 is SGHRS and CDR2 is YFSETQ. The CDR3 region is CASSLDAGDADTQYF. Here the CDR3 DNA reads TGCGCCAGCAGCTTGGATGCGGGAGACGCAGATACGCAGTATTTT. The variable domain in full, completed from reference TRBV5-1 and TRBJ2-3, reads KAGVTQTPRYLIKTRGQQVTLSCSPISGHRSVSWYQQTPGQGLQFLFEYFSETQRNKGNFPGRFSGRQFSNSRSEMNVSTLELGDSALYLCASSLDAGDADTQYFGPGTRLTVL.

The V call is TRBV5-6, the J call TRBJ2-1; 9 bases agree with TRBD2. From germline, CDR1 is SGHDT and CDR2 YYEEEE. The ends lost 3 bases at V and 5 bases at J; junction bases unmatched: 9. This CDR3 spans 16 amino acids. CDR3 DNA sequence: TGTGCCAGCAGCTACTACCCGGGACTAGCAGACAATGAGCAGTTCTTC. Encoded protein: CASSYYPGLADNEQFF.

In DNA form, the CDR3 reads TGCAGCGTTAGGCAGGGGGCCTCCTACGAGCAGTACTTC. This gives the protein CSVRQGASYEQYF. V and J are TRBV29-1 and TRBJ2-7; TRBD1 matches 8 bases. The ends lost 5 bases at V and 0 bases at J; junction bases unmatched: 3. This CDR3 is 13 amino acids long. Germline-derived CDR1 and CDR2 are SQVTM and ANQGSEA.

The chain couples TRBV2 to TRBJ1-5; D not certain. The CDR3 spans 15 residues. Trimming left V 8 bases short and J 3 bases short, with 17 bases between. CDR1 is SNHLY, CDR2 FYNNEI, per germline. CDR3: CASRGVSDDNQPQHF. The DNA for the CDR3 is TGTGCCAGCCGGGGAGTATCTGACGACAATCAGCCCCAGCATTTT.

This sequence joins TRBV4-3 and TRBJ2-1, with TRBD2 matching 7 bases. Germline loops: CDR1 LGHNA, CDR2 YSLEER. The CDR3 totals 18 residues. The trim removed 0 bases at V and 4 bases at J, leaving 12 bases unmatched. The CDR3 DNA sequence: TGCGCCAGCAGCCAAGATCCAGGTGGGCTAGCGGATTACAATGAGCAGTTCTTC. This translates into CASSQDPGGLADYNEQFF.